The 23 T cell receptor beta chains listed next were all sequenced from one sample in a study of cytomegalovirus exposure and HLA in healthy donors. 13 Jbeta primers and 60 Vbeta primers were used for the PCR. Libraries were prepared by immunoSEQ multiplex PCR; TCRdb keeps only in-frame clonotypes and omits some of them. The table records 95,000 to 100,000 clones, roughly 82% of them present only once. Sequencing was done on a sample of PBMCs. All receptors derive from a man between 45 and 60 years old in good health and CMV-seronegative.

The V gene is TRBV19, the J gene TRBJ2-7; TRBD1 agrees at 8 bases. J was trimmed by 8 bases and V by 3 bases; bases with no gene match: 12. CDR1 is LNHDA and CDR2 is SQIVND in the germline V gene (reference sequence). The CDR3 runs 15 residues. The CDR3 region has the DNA TGTGCCAGTAGTATGGGAGGCAGGGGGCAGAAAAAGCAGTACTTC. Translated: CASSMGGRGQKKQYF.

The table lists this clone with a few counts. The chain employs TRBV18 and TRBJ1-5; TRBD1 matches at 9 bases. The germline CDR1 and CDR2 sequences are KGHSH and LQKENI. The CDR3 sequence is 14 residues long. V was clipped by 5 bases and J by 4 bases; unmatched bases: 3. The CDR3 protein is CASSEDRGNQPQHF. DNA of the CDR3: TGTGCCAGCTCAGAGGACAGGGGTAATCAGCCCCAGCATTTT.

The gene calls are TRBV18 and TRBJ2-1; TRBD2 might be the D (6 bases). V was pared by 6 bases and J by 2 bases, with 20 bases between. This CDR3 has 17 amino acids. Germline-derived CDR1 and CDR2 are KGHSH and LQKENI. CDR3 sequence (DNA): TGTGCCAGCTCCCTCGGGGGACGGCGGAGTGCCTACAATGAGCAGTTCTTC. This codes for CASSLGGRRSAYNEQFF.

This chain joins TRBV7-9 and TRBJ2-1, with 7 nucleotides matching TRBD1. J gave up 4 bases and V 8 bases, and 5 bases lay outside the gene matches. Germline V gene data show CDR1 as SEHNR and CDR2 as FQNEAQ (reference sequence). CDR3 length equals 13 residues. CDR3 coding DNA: TGTGCCAGCGGGACAGCCGGTTACAATGAGCAGTTCTTC. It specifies CASGTAGYNEQFF.

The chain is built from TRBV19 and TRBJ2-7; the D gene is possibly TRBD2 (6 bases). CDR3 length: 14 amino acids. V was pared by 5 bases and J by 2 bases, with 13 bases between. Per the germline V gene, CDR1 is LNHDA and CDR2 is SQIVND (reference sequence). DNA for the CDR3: TGTGCCAGTAGTTCCCAGCGGGCAACCTACGAGCAGTACTTC. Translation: CASSSQRATYEQYF. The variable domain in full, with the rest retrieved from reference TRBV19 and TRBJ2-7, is DGGITQSPKYLFRKEGQNVTLSCEQNLNHDAMYWYRQDPGQGLRLIYYSQIVNDFQKGDIAEGYSVSREKKESFPLTVTSAQKNPTAFYLCASSSQRATYEQYFGPGTRLTVT.

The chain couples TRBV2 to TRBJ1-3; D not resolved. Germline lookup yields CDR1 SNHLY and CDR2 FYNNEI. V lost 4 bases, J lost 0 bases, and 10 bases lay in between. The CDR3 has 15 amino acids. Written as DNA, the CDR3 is TGTGCCAGCAGTGCTGACTTATCCTCTGGAAACACCATATATTTT. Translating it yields CASSADLSSGNTIYF.

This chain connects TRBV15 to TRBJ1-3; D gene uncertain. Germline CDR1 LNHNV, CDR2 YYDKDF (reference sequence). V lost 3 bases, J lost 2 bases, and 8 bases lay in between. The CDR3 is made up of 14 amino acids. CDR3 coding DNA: TGTGCCACCAGCAGCGAGCGGACTGGAAACACCATATATTTT. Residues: CATSSERTGNTIYF.

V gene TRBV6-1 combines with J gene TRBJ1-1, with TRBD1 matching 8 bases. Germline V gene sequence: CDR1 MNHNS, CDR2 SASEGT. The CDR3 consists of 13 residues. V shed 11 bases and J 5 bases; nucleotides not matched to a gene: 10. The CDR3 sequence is CAGEGHRGTEAFF. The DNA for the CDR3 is TGTGCCGGGGAGGGTCACAGGGGGACTGAAGCTTTCTTT.

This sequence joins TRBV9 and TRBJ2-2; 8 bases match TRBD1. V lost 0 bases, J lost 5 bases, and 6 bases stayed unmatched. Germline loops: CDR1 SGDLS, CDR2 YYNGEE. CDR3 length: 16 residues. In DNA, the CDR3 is TGTGCCAGCAGCGTAGTCCCACAGGGGGTGACCGGGGAGCTGTTTTTT. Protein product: CASSVVPQGVTGELFF.

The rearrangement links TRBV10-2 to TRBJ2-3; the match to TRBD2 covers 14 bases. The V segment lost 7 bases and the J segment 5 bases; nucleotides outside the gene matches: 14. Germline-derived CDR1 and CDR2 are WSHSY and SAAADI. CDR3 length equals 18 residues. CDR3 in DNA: TGCGCCAGCATGGGACTAGCGGGGGAATCCCGCCAAAGAGATACGCAGTATTTT. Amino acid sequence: CASMGLAGESRQRDTQYF.

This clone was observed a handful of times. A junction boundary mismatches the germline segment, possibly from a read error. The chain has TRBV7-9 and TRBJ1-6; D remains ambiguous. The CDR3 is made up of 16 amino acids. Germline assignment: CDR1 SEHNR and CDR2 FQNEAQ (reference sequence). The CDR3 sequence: CSSSSGSGFYNSPLHF. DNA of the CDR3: TGTTCCAGCAGCTCGGGATCTGGTTTCTATAATTCACCCCTCCACTTT.

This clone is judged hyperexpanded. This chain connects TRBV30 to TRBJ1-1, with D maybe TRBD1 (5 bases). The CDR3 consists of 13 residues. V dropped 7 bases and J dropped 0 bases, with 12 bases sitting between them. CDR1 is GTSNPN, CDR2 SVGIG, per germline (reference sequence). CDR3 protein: CASGGGMNTEAFF. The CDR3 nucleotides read TGTGCCTCCGGGGGGGGAATGAACACTGAAGCTTTCTTT. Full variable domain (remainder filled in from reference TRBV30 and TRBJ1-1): SQTIHQWPATLVQPVGSPLSLECTVEGTSNPNLYWYRQAAGRGLQLLFYSVGIGQISSEVPQNLSASRPQDRQFILSSKKLLLSDSGFYLCASGGGMNTEAFFGQGTRLTVV.

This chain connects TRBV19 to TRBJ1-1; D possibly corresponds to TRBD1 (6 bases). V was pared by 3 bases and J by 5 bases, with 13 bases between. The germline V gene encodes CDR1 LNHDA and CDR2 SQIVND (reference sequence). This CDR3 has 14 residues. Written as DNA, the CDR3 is TGTGCCAGTAGTATCGGGGGGCTGGTTACTGAAGCTTTCTTT. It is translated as CASSIGGLVTEAFF.

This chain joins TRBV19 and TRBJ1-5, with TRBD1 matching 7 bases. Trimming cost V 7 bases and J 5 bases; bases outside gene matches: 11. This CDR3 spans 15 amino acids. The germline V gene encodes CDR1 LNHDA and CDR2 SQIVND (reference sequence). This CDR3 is CASNPGGLAHQPQHF. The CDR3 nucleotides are TGTGCCAGTAACCCAGGGGGACTAGCTCATCAGCCCCAGCATTTT.

CDR3 bases: TGTGCCAGCAGCTTTGCGGTGAACACTGAAGCTTTCTTT. Translated, it gives CASSFAVNTEAFF. The chain joins TRBV5-5 to TRBJ1-1; D ambiguous. Germline V CDR1 and CDR2: SGHKS, YYEKEE (reference sequence). V shed 2 bases and J shed 0 bases, with 5 bases lying between them. The CDR3 has 13 residues.

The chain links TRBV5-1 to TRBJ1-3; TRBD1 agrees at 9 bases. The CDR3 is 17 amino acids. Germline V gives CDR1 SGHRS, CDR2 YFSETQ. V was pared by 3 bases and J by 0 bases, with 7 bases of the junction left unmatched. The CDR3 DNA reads TGCGCCAGCAGCTATGGACAGGGGACCCCCTCTGGAAACACCATATATTTT. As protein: CASSYGQGTPSGNTIYF.

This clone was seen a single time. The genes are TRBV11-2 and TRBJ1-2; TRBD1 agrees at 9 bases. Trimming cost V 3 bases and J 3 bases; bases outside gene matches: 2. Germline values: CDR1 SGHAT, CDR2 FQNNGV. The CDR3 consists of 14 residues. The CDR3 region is CASSFDRGDYGYTF. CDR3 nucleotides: TGTGCCAGCAGCTTTGACAGGGGGGACTATGGCTACACCTTC. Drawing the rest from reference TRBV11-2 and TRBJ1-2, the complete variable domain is EAGVAQSPRYKIIEKRQSVAFWCNPISGHATLYWYQQILGQGPKLLIQFQNNGVVDDSQLPKDRFSAERLKGVDSTLKIQPAKLEDSAVYLCASSFDRGDYGYTFGSGTRLTVV.

The CDR3 loop reads CASSLALVLSGVDTQYF. CDR3 nucleotides: TGCGCCAGCAGCTTGGCCCTGGTTCTATCCGGAGTAGATACGCAGTATTTT. The rearrangement uses TRBV5-1 and TRBJ2-3; D remains ambiguous. The V gene lost 0 bases and the J gene lost 5 bases, with 19 bases spanning the gap. This CDR3 region has 17 residues. Germline V CDR1 and CDR2: SGHRS, YFSETQ.

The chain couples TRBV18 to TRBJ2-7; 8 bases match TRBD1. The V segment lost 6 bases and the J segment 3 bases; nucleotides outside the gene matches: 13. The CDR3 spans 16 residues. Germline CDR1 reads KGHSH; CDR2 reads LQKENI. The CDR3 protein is CASSPSRTGNSYEQYF. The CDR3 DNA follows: TGTGCCAGCTCTCCGAGTAGGACAGGGAACAGCTACGAGCAGTACTTC.

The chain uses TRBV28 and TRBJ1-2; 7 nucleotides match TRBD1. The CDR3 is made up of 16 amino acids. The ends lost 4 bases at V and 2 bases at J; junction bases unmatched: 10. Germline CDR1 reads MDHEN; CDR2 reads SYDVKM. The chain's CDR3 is CASSSETGTENYGYTF. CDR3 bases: TGTGCCAGCAGTTCAGAAACCGGGACAGAAAACTATGGCTACACCTTC.

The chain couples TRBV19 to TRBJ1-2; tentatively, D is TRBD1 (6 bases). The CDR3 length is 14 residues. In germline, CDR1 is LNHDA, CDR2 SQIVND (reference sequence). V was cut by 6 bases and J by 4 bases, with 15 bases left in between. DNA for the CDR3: TGTGCCAGTAGCCTCGGAGGGGGGGCCTATGGCTACACCTTC. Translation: CASSLGGGAYGYTF.

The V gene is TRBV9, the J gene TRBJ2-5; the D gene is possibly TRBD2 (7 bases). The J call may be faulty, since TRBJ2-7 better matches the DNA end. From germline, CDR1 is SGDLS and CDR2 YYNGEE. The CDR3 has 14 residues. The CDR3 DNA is TGTGCCAGCAGCGAGGGAGGGGGAACAGGCGAGCAGTACTTC. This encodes CASSEGGGTGEQYF.

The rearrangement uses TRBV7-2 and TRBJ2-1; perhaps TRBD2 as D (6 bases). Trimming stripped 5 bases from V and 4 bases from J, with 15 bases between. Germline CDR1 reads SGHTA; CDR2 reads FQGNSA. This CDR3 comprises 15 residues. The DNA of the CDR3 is TGTGCCAGCAGCACTGAGCTAGCGTCTTACAATGAGCAGTTCTTC. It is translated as CASSTELASYNEQFF.